Below are 32 T cell receptor beta chains sequenced from a single sample in a study of shared clonotypes between healthy human individuals. Produced via immunoSEQ multiplex PCR; TCRdb's table is partial and in-frame only. Of about 2.5 million clones in the sample, about nine tenths were seen once. Sequenced sample: naive CD4+ T cells from PBMCs. The subset: CD45RA+ positively selected. These TCRs come from a man younger than 30 in good health. Some clones in this sample may be carry-over from other donors' samples.

The sample holds one count of this clone. The chain carries TRBV5-1 and TRBJ1-2, with D uncertain. The CDR3 has 15 amino acids. The V gene's germline CDR1 is SGHRS and CDR2 YFSETQ. Between the trimmed V and J ends, which lost 5 bases and 4 bases, there was a span of 18 bases. CDR3 nucleotide sequence: TGCGCCAGCAGGCTTGAGGATCAAAACTCCTATGGCTACACCTTC. It encodes CASRLEDQNSYGYTF. The whole variable domain, remainder taken from reference TRBV5-1 and TRBJ1-2, is KAGVTQTPRYLIKTRGQQVTLSCSPISGHRSVSWYQQTPGQGLQFLFEYFSETQRNKGNFPGRFSGRQFSNSRSEMNVSTLELGDSALYLCASRLEDQNSYGYTFGSGTRLTVV.

The genes are TRBV30 and TRBJ2-7, with a weak D call TRBD1 (6 bases). The V gene lost 4 bases and the J gene lost 4 bases, with 20 bases spanning the gap. Looked up from germline, CDR1 is GTSNPN and CDR2 is SVGIG (reference sequence). The CDR3 is 15 residues long. CDR3 sequence: CAWNRSWQGRYEQYF. Written as DNA, the CDR3 is TGTGCCTGGAACCGTTCTTGGCAGGGGCGGTACGAGCAGTACTTC. The variable domain in full, completed from reference TRBV30 and TRBJ2-7, reads SQTIHQWPATLVQPVGSPLSLECTVEGTSNPNLYWYRQAAGRGLQLLFYSVGIGQISSEVPQNLSASRPQDRQFILSSKKLLLSDSGFYLCAWNRSWQGRYEQYFGPGTRLTVT.

V and J are TRBV4-3 and TRBJ2-3; D possibly corresponds to TRBD1 (5 bases). Germline CDR1 is LGHNA and CDR2 is YSLEER. The CDR3 has 15 residues. V shed 0 bases and J shed 5 bases, with 12 bases lying between them. This CDR3 is CASSQDRQGEDTQYF. CDR3 sequence (DNA): TGCGCCAGCAGCCAAGATAGGCAGGGTGAAGATACGCAGTATTTT.

The chain carries TRBV12-5 and TRBJ2-1, with D possibly TRBD2 on 5 matching bases. The CDR3 consists of 17 residues. Germline assignment: CDR1 LGHNT and CDR2 FRNRAP. Trimming pared 7 bases from V and 0 bases from J, leaving 19 bases between. CDR3 protein: CASAFRARVSSYNEQFF. The CDR3 nucleotides are TGTGCTAGTGCTTTTCGGGCGCGGGTGAGCTCCTACAATGAGCAGTTCTTC.

The chain links TRBV19 to TRBJ2-7; 11 positions match TRBD2. The CDR3 contains 16 residues. V was clipped by 0 bases and J by 7 bases; unmatched bases: 8. Per the germline V gene, CDR1 is LNHDA and CDR2 is SQIVND (reference sequence). The CDR3 DNA sequence: TGTGCCAGTAGTATAGACCGACTAGCGGGACTGGGGGAGCAGTACTTC. It is translated as CASSIDRLAGLGEQYF.

The J gene is TRBJ1-2, the V gene TRBV28; a possible D gene is TRBD1 (5 bases). Germline assignment: CDR1 MDHEN and CDR2 SYDVKM. V was clipped by 7 bases and J by 8 bases, with 26 bases between them. The CDR3 has 16 residues. DNA for the CDR3: TGTGCCAGCACTACCGCTGGGGTAGGGGAGGGCTCGGGCTACACCTTC. Translated: CASTTAGVGEGSGYTF.

The chain links TRBV7-9 to TRBJ2-2; D not resolved. The V gene lost 4 bases and the J gene lost 4 bases, with 16 bases spanning the gap. The germline V gene encodes CDR1 SEHNR and CDR2 FQNEAQ (reference sequence). The CDR3 has 16 amino acids. The CDR3, as DNA: TGTGCCAGCAGCTCCTTGTTCCAAGACCGCACCGGGGAGCTGTTTTTT. Protein product: CASSSLFQDRTGELFF.

This clone was seen a single time. This chain uses TRBV4-1 with TRBJ1-1; D is unclear. The CDR3 has 11 amino acids. Germline loops: CDR1 MGHRA, CDR2 YSYEKL. With 4 bases removed from V and 7 bases from J, the gap between germline ends came to 7 bases. The CDR3 DNA reads as TGCGCCAGCAGCCTCGGATTTGAAGCTTTCTTT. Protein product: CASSLGFEAFF.

The rearrangement uses TRBV7-9 and TRBJ2-5; D is ambiguous. The length of the CDR3 is 13 residues. V was cut by 5 bases and J by 6 bases, with 13 bases left in between. CDR1 is SEHNR, CDR2 FQNEAQ, per germline (reference sequence). The CDR3 sequence: CASSPNSPQTQYF. The CDR3 DNA reads TGTGCCAGCAGCCCCAATAGCCCGCAGACCCAGTACTTC.

The chain is built from TRBV27 and TRBJ2-1; 8 bases map to TRBD2. The CDR3 length is 15 residues. Losses at the gene ends were 2 bases for V and 9 bases for J; bases not matched to a gene: 9. In germline, CDR1 is MNHEY, CDR2 SMNVEV (reference sequence). DNA for the CDR3: TGTGCCAGCAGTTTACCCGGCGGGAGGCGGGGTGAGCAGTTCTTC. Its translation: CASSLPGGRRGEQFF.

The chain recombines TRBV5-1 with TRBJ2-7, with 7 bases lining up with TRBD1. The length of the CDR3 is 16 residues. The V gene's germline CDR1 is SGHRS and CDR2 YFSETQ. The V segment lost 0 bases and the J segment 1 base; nucleotides outside the gene matches: 7. The CDR3 spells CASSLATGAHSYEQYF. DNA of the CDR3: TGCGCCAGCAGCTTGGCCACAGGGGCCCATTCCTACGAGCAGTACTTC.

This sequence joins TRBV28 and TRBJ1-5; D is uncertain. The V end lost 4 bases, the J end lost 4 bases, and 20 bases lay between the germline ends. The length of the CDR3 is 17 residues. Germline CDR1 MDHEN, CDR2 SYDVKM. In DNA form, the CDR3 reads TGTGCCAGCAGTTCCCCCGCGACGGGCAGCGTGAATCAGCCCCAGCATTTT. Residues: CASSSPATGSVNQPQHF.

This clone occurred once. The sample has other DNA sequences that encode this CDR3 too. J is TRBJ1-1 and V is TRBV27; perhaps TRBD1 as D (5 bases). The CDR3 length is 13 residues. The germline V gene encodes CDR1 MNHEY and CDR2 SMNVEV (reference sequence). V was cut by 2 bases and J by 5 bases, with 9 bases left in between. The CDR3 nucleotides read TGTGCCAGCAGTTTAGCGGGGGGTACTGAAGCTTTCTTT. It encodes CASSLAGGTEAFF.

Comment on this clone: Compared with germline, one end of the junction differs, possibly owing to a read error. The chain uses TRBV7-3 and TRBJ2-5; D is tentatively TRBD1 or TRBD2 (5 bases each). CDR1 SGHTA and CDR2 FQGTGA come from the germline V gene. This CDR3 contains 14 residues. As DNA, the CDR3 is TGTGCCAGCAGATTAACCGGGACCGCGGAGACCCAGTACTTC. It is translated as CASRLTGTAETQYF. The full variable domain, its missing parts supplied by reference TRBV7-3 and TRBJ2-5, is GAGVSQTPSNKVTEKGKYVELRCDPISGHTALYWYRQSLGQGPEFLIYFQGTGAADDSGLPNDRFFAVRPEGSVSTLKIQRTERGDSAVYLCASRLTGTAETQYFGPGTRLLVL.

This clone was seen only once. This sequence joins TRBV28 and TRBJ2-3; possibly TRBD2 for D (5 bases). The CDR3 is 13 residues long. V was shortened by 4 bases and J by 6 bases, with 11 bases between the two germline ends. Germline CDR1 reads MDHEN; CDR2 reads SYDVKM. The CDR3 protein is CASSSPRRDTQYF. The CDR3 DNA sequence: TGTGCCAGCAGTTCCCCAAGGAGGGATACGCAGTATTTT.

The V and J genes are TRBV29-1 and TRBJ2-7; 9 bases fit TRBD1. With V trimmed by 7 bases and J by 4 bases, 8 bases remained unmatched. This CDR3 has 13 residues. Per the germline V gene, CDR1 is SQVTM and CDR2 is ANQGSEA. CDR3 in DNA: TGCAGCGCCTCCGGGACAGGGAGTTACGAGCAGTACTTC. Its protein product is CSASGTGSYEQYF.

V is TRBV2 and J is TRBJ2-3; unclear D gene. The CDR3 extends over 15 amino acids. From germline, CDR1 is SNHLY and CDR2 FYNNEI. V lost 3 bases, J lost 2 bases, and 12 bases lay in between. The CDR3 region is CASSDSGFATDTQYF. For the CDR3, the DNA is TGTGCCAGCAGTGATTCTGGATTCGCCACAGATACGCAGTATTTT.

This sequence joins TRBV6-1 and TRBJ2-1; D call uncertain. CDR1 is MNHNS, CDR2 SASEGT, per germline. Between the trimmed V and J ends, which lost 7 bases and 0 bases, there was a span of 13 bases. CDR3 length equals 15 residues. CDR3 DNA: TGTGCCAGCACCCAGGACCTACTCTCCTACAATGAGCAGTTCTTC. Encoded protein: CASTQDLLSYNEQFF.

The count of this clone is one. The gene calls are TRBV5-1 and TRBJ1-5, with D perhaps matching TRBD1 (5 bases). V was trimmed by 0 bases and J by 2 bases, leaving 12 bases between them. Germline assignment: CDR1 SGHRS and CDR2 YFSETQ. CDR3 length: 16 amino acids. CDR3 loop: CASSLGGNEGNQPQHF. In DNA form, the CDR3 reads TGCGCCAGCAGCTTGGGGGGGAATGAGGGCAATCAGCCCCAGCATTTT.

This clone was seen just once. V is TRBV4-2 and J is TRBJ1-2; D may be TRBD1 (5 bases). Per germline, CDR1 LGHNA and CDR2 YNFKEQ. Trimming cost V 1 base and J 5 bases, with 14 bases left between them. This CDR3 is built from 15 residues. In DNA, the CDR3 is TGTGCCAGCAGCCAAGGCGGCGGGGGTTCGTATGGCTACACCTTC. The encoded protein is CASSQGGGGSYGYTF.

The rearrangement links TRBV10-3 to TRBJ2-7; D gene unclear. Trimming cost V 2 bases and J 5 bases, with 22 bases left between them. This CDR3 is 17 amino acids long. Germline CDR1 is ENHRY and CDR2 is SYGVKD. CDR3 DNA sequence: TGTGCCATCAGTGAGACCCCCCTCCGGGTGCGGTGGAACGAGCAGTACTTC. It is translated as CAISETPLRVRWNEQYF.

This rearrangement joins TRBV7-2 to TRBJ2-1; 8 nucleotides match TRBD2. After removal of 4 bases from V and 8 bases from J, the junction contained 7 bases not matched to a gene. Germline values: CDR1 SGHTA, CDR2 FQGNSA. The CDR3 is 14 residues long. The CDR3 is CASSSTGGLDEQFF. CDR3 nucleotide sequence: TGTGCCAGCAGCTCTACGGGAGGGTTGGATGAGCAGTTCTTC.

The V gene is TRBV5-1, the J gene TRBJ2-7, with 10 bases aligning to TRBD1. V lost 4 bases to trimming and J lost 1 base; unmatched junction nucleotides: 2. The CDR3 contains 14 residues. Germline values: CDR1 SGHRS, CDR2 YFSETQ. This CDR3 is CASSMDRGSYEQYF. Here the CDR3 DNA reads TGCGCCAGCAGCATGGACAGGGGGTCCTACGAGCAGTACTTC. Supplemented by reference TRBV5-1 and TRBJ2-7, the full variable domain reads KAGVTQTPRYLIKTRGQQVTLSCSPISGHRSVSWYQQTPGQGLQFLFEYFSETQRNKGNFPGRFSGRQFSNSRSEMNVSTLELGDSALYLCASSMDRGSYEQYFGPGTRLTVT.

The chain uses TRBV6-1 and TRBJ2-4; D possibly corresponds to TRBD2 (5 bases). Trimming took 1 base from V and 8 from J, leaving 12 bases between them. Germline CDR1 and CDR2: MNHNS and SASEGT. The CDR3 extends over 14 amino acids. CDR3 sequence (DNA): TGTGCCAGCAGTGAAGGGAGAGGGAGAGACATTCAGTACTTC. As protein: CASSEGRGRDIQYF.

The chain uses TRBV7-2 and TRBJ2-3; D is ambiguous. The CDR3 spans 15 residues. The V gene lost 6 bases and the J gene lost 0 bases, with 13 bases spanning the gap. Germline V gene lookup returns CDR1 SGHTA and CDR2 FQGNSA. CDR3 amino acids: CASRGVVTSTDTQYF. CDR3 nucleotide sequence: TGTGCCAGCAGGGGTGTCGTAACTAGCACAGATACGCAGTATTTT.

V usage is TRBV28 and J usage is TRBJ2-7; TRBD2 agrees at 9 bases. The V gene end was trimmed by 6 bases and the J gene end by 0 bases; junction bases not matched to a gene: 6. The CDR3 spans 15 residues. Germline loops: CDR1 MDHEN, CDR2 SYDVKM. The CDR3 is CASSSPSGNSYEQYF. In DNA, the CDR3 is TGTGCCAGCAGCTCTCCTAGCGGGAACTCCTACGAGCAGTACTTC. Together with reference TRBV28 and TRBJ2-7, the CDR3 gives the full variable domain: DVKVTQSSRYLVKRTGEKVFLECVQDMDHENMFWYRQDPGLGLRLIYFSYDVKMKEKGDIPEGYSVSREKKERFSLILESASTNQTSMYLCASSSPSGNSYEQYFGPGTRLTVT.

This chain joins TRBV5-1 and TRBJ1-1; D might be TRBD1 (5 bases). Trimming removed 7 bases at V and 0 bases at J, with 16 bases between. Germline V gene sequence: CDR1 SGHRS, CDR2 YFSETQ. The CDR3 consists of 15 residues. In DNA form, the CDR3 reads TGCGCCAGCGGCCCCTTGGCGGGGGTGAACACTGAAGCTTTCTTT. It translates to CASGPLAGVNTEAFF. Together with reference TRBV5-1 and TRBJ1-1, the CDR3 gives the full variable domain: KAGVTQTPRYLIKTRGQQVTLSCSPISGHRSVSWYQQTPGQGLQFLFEYFSETQRNKGNFPGRFSGRQFSNSRSEMNVSTLELGDSALYLCASGPLAGVNTEAFFGQGTRLTVV.

This clone is a singleton in its sample. This chain uses TRBV5-1 with TRBJ2-7, with 7 bases matching TRBD1. The V gene end was trimmed by 4 bases and the J gene end by 1 base; junction bases not matched to a gene: 11. The V gene's germline CDR1 is SGHRS and CDR2 YFSETQ. CDR3 length: 16 amino acids. The CDR3 DNA sequence: TGCGCCAGCAGCCCACTGACAGGGACCGGGTCCTACGAGCAGTACTTC. Protein sequence: CASSPLTGTGSYEQYF.

The rearrangement joins TRBV2 to TRBJ2-3, with 12 bases aligning to TRBD2. CDR3 length equals 15 residues. CDR1 SNHLY and CDR2 FYNNEI come from the germline V gene. Trimming took 3 bases from V and 4 from J; bases not matched to a gene: 2. CDR3 sequence (DNA): TGTGCCAGCAGTGACCTAGCGGGAGGGGCAGATACGCAGTATTTT. Translating it yields CASSDLAGGADTQYF.

The chain links TRBV7-2 to TRBJ1-2; a possible D gene is TRBD1 (5 bases). The CDR3 runs to 15 residues. Germline CDR1 and CDR2: SGHTA and FQGNSA. V gave up 3 bases and J gave up 0 bases, with 11 bases separating them. The CDR3 spells CASSFYQGANYGYTF. The CDR3, as DNA: TGTGCCAGCAGCTTTTACCAGGGAGCTAACTATGGCTACACCTTC.

This sequence joins TRBV27 and TRBJ2-1; TRBD2 matches at 12 bases. CDR3 length: 15 residues. Trimming at V came to 2 bases and at J to 7 bases, leaving 3 bases not matched to a gene. Germline V gene sequence: CDR1 MNHEY, CDR2 SMNVEV (reference sequence). The DNA of the CDR3 is TGTGCCAGCAGTTTACTAGCGGGAGGGAGGAATGAGCAGTTCTTC. Translation: CASSLLAGGRNEQFF.

This clone came up once. V is TRBV5-8 and J is TRBJ1-2; no firm D call. The CDR3 loop spans 13 amino acids. Germline V CDR1 and CDR2: SGHTS, YDEGEE. V lost 0 bases, J lost 5 bases, and 8 bases lay in between. CDR3 sequence: CASSLAAAYGYTF. CDR3 coding DNA: TGTGCCAGCAGCTTGGCCGCAGCATATGGCTACACCTTC.